The 7 T cell receptor beta chains below come from one sample, sequenced in a study of blood T cell repertoires in COVID-19. Measured with immunoSEQ multiplex PCR; TCRdb has only the in-frame clones, and not every one. The table includes about 150,000 clones, just under 85% detected once. Sequences were obtained from PBMCs or T cells enriched from blood (not recorded which). The receptors stem from a woman between 40 and 50 years old who had recovered from COVID-19.

The V call is TRBV29-1, the J call TRBJ2-1; TRBD2 is a possible D gene (5 bases). Per germline, CDR1 SQVTM and CDR2 ANQGSEA. CDR3 length: 11 residues. Trimming left V 4 bases short and J 7 bases short, with 8 bases between. The CDR3 nucleotides read TGCAGCGTTGCCAGCGGTAATGAGCAGTTCTTC. Translated: CSVASGNEQFF.

The V call is TRBV6-5, the J call TRBJ2-3; tentative D call: TRBD1 (6 bases). The CDR3 has 14 amino acids. The germline V gene has CDR1 MNHEY and CDR2 SVGAGI. V was trimmed by 7 bases and J by 1 base, leaving 12 bases between them. The CDR3, as DNA: TGTGCCAGCACTTTACAGGGTGGCACAGATACGCAGTATTTT. Its translation is CASTLQGGTDTQYF.

This clone has only one observation. V and J are TRBV4-1 and TRBJ1-1, with 7 nucleotides matching TRBD1. The V and J ends lost 5 bases and 2 bases, in that order; junction bases with no gene match: 14. CDR1 is MGHRA, CDR2 YSYEKL, per germline. This CDR3 has 17 amino acids. CDR3 amino acids: CASSGPGTERSNTEAFF. The CDR3 DNA follows: TGCGCCAGCAGCGGCCCCGGGACAGAAAGAAGTAACACTGAAGCTTTCTTT.

Comment on this clone: Other DNA variants within this sample encode the same CDR3. The chain carries TRBV4-1 and TRBJ2-2; TRBD2 might be the D (5 bases). Per the germline V gene, CDR1 is MGHRA and CDR2 is YSYEKL. The V end was cut by 0 bases, the J end by 4 bases, with 6 bases between. The CDR3 loop spans 14 amino acids. The CDR3 nucleotides read TGCGCCAGCAGCCAAGATCGGGGCACCGGGGAGCTGTTTTTT. It translates to CASSQDRGTGELFF.

This clone was picked up one time. The V and J genes are TRBV19 and TRBJ2-6, with a weak D call TRBD1 (5 bases). CDR3 size: 18 residues. The germline gives CDR1 LNHDA, CDR2 SQIVND (reference sequence). Trimming cost V 6 bases and J 0 bases, with 18 bases left between them. CDR3 loop: CASRVGANRNSGANVLTF. The CDR3 DNA is TGTGCCAGTAGGGTAGGGGCTAACAGGAACTCTGGGGCCAACGTCCTGACTTTC.

This clone has a single count. This chain uses TRBV11-2 with TRBJ1-1, with 10 bases identical to TRBD1. The ends lost 4 bases at V and 0 bases at J; junction bases unmatched: 5. Germline lookup yields CDR1 SGHAT and CDR2 FQNNGV. CDR3 size: 16 residues. CDR3 nucleotide sequence: TGTGCCAGCAGCTGGACAGGGGGACGTCTGAACACTGAAGCTTTCTTT. This encodes CASSWTGGRLNTEAFF.

The V and J genes are TRBV7-2 and TRBJ2-1; TRBD2 might be the D (9 bases). V lost 5 bases, J lost 3 bases, and 20 bases lay in between. CDR3 length: 17 residues. Germline V lookup: CDR1 SGHTA, CDR2 FQGNSA. The CDR3 coding sequence is TGTGCCAGCAGCCAGGGGGCGGGGGGGCCCCTCTACAATGAGCAGTTCTTC. It translates to CASSQGAGGPLYNEQFF.